A single sample gave rise to the 15 T cell receptor beta chains below, sequenced in a study of regulatory T cells in long-lasting Graves disease. HTBI primers from iRepertoire and Arm-PCR of CDR3 regions yielded the TCR beta libraries. TCRdb processed the multiplex PCR reads anew with MiXCR; each CDR3 protein has one entry. The table shows 600,000 to 650,000 distinct CDR3 sequences, with 16% occurring only once. Regarding time point: newly diagnosed GD, antithyroid drugs for less than 3 months. RNA isolated from PBMCs was used to make the TCR library. In addition, the sample was reused for a study of T cells in Graves' hyperthyroidism and ophthalmopathy.

The sample here was peripheral blood mononuclear cells (PBMCs), taken at new diagnosis, from a patient treated with antithyroid drugs. Receptor source: a woman younger than 45 with Graves disease.

Many counts were recorded for this clonotype. The V and J genes are TRBV7-8 and TRBJ1-2; 9 positions match TRBD1. The CDR3 loop spans 13 amino acids. With V trimmed by 4 bases and J by 8 bases, 5 bases remained unmatched. From germline, CDR1 is SGHVS and CDR2 FQNEAQ. This CDR3 is CASSSNRGRGYTF. DNA for the CDR3: TGTGCCAGCAGCTCCAACAGGGGGCGCGGCTACACCTTC. Full variable domain (rest looked up from reference TRBV7-8 and TRBJ1-2): GAGVSQSPRYKVAKRGQDVALRCDPISGHVSLFWYQQALGQGPEFLTYFQNEAQLDKSGLPSDRFFAERPEGSVSTLKIQRTQQEDSAVYLCASSSNRGRGYTFGSGTRLTVV.

V usage is TRBV24-1 and J usage is TRBJ2-3; 8 bases align to TRBD2. V trimming: 2 bases; J trimming: 5 bases; junction bases outside the gene matches: 8. Germline-derived CDR1 and CDR2 are KGHDR and SFDVKD. CDR3 length: 16 residues. CDR3: CATSDSEAGVRDTQYF. The CDR3 bases are TGTGCCACCAGTGATTCAGAAGCGGGAGTGCGAGATACGCAGTATTTT.

The V gene is TRBV18, the J gene TRBJ2-3; 7 bases fit TRBD2. After removal of 6 bases from V and 4 bases from J, the junction contained 7 bases not matched to a gene. The CDR3 length is 14 residues. The germline gives CDR1 KGHSH, CDR2 LQKENI. The CDR3 sequence: CASSLSGISDTQYF. The DNA of the CDR3 is TGTGCCAGCTCCCTGAGCGGGATCTCAGATACGCAGTATTTT. The variable domain in full, completed from reference TRBV18 and TRBJ2-3, reads NAGVMQNPRHLVRRRGQEARLRCSPMKGHSHVYWYRQLPEEGLKFMVYLQKENIIDESGMPKERFSAEFPKEGPSILRIQQVVRGDSAAYFCASSLSGISDTQYFGPGTRLTVL.

This clonotype was observed a handful of times. This rearrangement joins TRBV29-1 to TRBJ1-1; D perhaps matches TRBD1 (5 bases). Trimming stripped 4 bases from V and 0 bases from J, with 15 bases between. CDR3 length equals 15 residues. CDR1 SQVTM and CDR2 ANQGSEA come from the germline V gene. Here the CDR3 reads CSVVGAGGLNTEAFF. CDR3 DNA: TGCAGCGTTGTAGGCGCTGGGGGACTGAACACTGAAGCTTTCTTT.

This clonotype has more than one count but fewer than ten. The J gene is TRBJ2-2, the V gene TRBV20-1; D is unclear. The CDR3 runs to 12 residues. Germline CDR1 DFQATT, CDR2 SNEGSKA (reference sequence). The CDR3 loop is CSFARRTGELFF. CDR3 DNA: TGCAGCTTCGCCCGGCGAACCGGGGAGCTGTTTTTT.

The CDR3 nucleotides read TGTGCCAGCCTTACGACGGGCTCTGGAAACACCATATATTTT. This sequence encodes CASLTTGSGNTIYF. The V call is TRBV18, the J call TRBJ1-3, with D uncertain. The CDR3 contains 14 residues. Germline CDR1 is KGHSH and CDR2 is LQKENI. V dropped 8 bases and J dropped 0 bases, with 11 bases sitting between them.

This clonotype was seen many times. The CDR3 DNA reads TGCAGTGCTAGGCACTTGACAGGGAGTTTTGAAGCTTTCTTT. Its protein product is CSARHLTGSFEAFF. The J gene is TRBJ1-1, the V gene TRBV20-1; 7 nucleotides agree with TRBD1. V shed 3 bases, J shed 7 bases, and the junction held 11 bases outside the gene matches. The CDR3 extends over 14 amino acids. Germline V gives CDR1 DFQATT, CDR2 SNEGSKA (reference sequence).

The chain combines TRBV3-1 with TRBJ2-1; 14 bases are shared with TRBD2. Germline V lookup: CDR1 LGHDT, CDR2 YNNKEL (reference sequence). This CDR3 has 17 residues. The ends lost 5 bases at V and 8 bases at J; junction bases unmatched: 11. The CDR3 region is CASSGLAGGWLTDEQFF. In DNA form, the CDR3 reads TGTGCCAGCAGCGGACTAGCGGGAGGTTGGTTGACGGATGAGCAGTTCTTC.

This clonotype came up many times. This chain connects TRBV15 to TRBJ1-6; no reliable D call. The CDR3 loop spans 12 amino acids. Germline values: CDR1 LNHNV, CDR2 YYDKDF (reference sequence). Trimming cost V 1 base and J 9 bases, with 4 bases left between them. CDR3 DNA: TGTGCCACCAGCAGAGGCGGTTCACCCCTCCACTTT. This translates into CATSRGGSPLHF.

V is TRBV5-1 and J is TRBJ1-6; D not resolved. CDR1 is SGHRS and CDR2 is YFSETQ in the germline V gene. V lost 0 bases and J 9 bases, leaving 13 bases between the germline ends. The CDR3 loop spans 15 amino acids. CDR3 bases: TGCGCCAGCAGCTTGGAACCGGGAGTCGGTTCACCCCTCCACTTT. It translates to CASSLEPGVGSPLHF.

Many counts were recorded for this clonotype. The rearrangement links TRBV6-1 to TRBJ1-5; 7 bases fit TRBD1. In germline, CDR1 is MNHNS, CDR2 SASEGT. Trimming took 4 bases from V and 5 from J; bases not matched to a gene: 20. CDR3 length: 19 amino acids. The CDR3 DNA reads as TGTGCCAGCAGTGTAAAACCCCATGGAGGACAGGCATATCATCAGCCCCAGCATTTT. This encodes CASSVKPHGGQAYHQPQHF.

This clonotype was counted many times. The chain has TRBV5-1 and TRBJ1-4, with D unclear. The CDR3 has 15 residues. V lost 0 bases to trimming and J lost 3 bases, with 9 bases between them. Germline V gives CDR1 SGHRS, CDR2 YFSETQ. The CDR3 sequence: CASSLESQANEKLFF. The DNA of the CDR3 is TGCGCCAGCAGCTTGGAGTCGCAAGCTAATGAAAAACTGTTTTTT.

The V call is TRBV28, the J call TRBJ2-5; 8 positions match TRBD1. The CDR3 runs to 18 residues. V lost 3 bases and J lost 7; bases outside the gene matches: 19. Per the germline V gene, CDR1 is MDHEN and CDR2 is SYDVKM. The CDR3 bases are TGTGCCAGCAGTTTGTTACCGTCCGCAGGGGGCTCCACGGGGACCCAGTACTTC. Residues: CASSLLPSAGGSTGTQYF.

The table lists this clonotype with a few counts. J is TRBJ2-1 and V is TRBV20-1, with TRBD2 matching over 11 bases. The CDR3 loop spans 16 amino acids. Germline V gene sequence: CDR1 DFQATT, CDR2 SNEGSKA (reference sequence). The V and J ends lost 5 bases and 0 bases, in that order; junction bases with no gene match: 6. CDR3 loop: CSAPIAGGSSYNEQFF. DNA of the CDR3: TGCAGTGCTCCCATAGCGGGAGGGAGCTCCTACAATGAGCAGTTCTTC.

This clonotype has a handful of counts. The chain has TRBV12-3 or TRBV12-4 and TRBJ2-2; possible D gene TRBD2, 6 bases. This CDR3 contains 15 residues. Trimming removed 1 base from V and 7 bases from J, with 13 bases in between. CDR3 sequence reads: CASSLDWRDGGELFF. CDR3 in DNA: TGTGCCAGCAGTTTAGATTGGCGGGATGGCGGGGAGCTGTTTTTT.